These T cell receptor beta chains were read from a single sample in a study of T-cell reconstitution after alpha-beta-depleted transplantation in children. TCRdb re-derived calls from the PCR reads in MiXCR, one entry per CDR3 protein. The table lists approximately 640,000 distinct CDR3 sequences, around a sixth of them singletons. The sequencing here drew on PBMCs from the stem cell graft donor, taken from the stem cell graft. The receptors originated from a human donor who donated a stem cell graft to a child with acute myeloid leukemia. Both conserved end residues are part of each CDR3. The order of the fields is V gene, J gene, CDR3 protein.

TRBV7-9	TRBJ1-1	CASSLTGRFEAFF
TRBV20-1	TRBJ2-3	CSASRLAGGGTQYF
TRBV29-1	TRBJ2-7	CSVGDTYYEQYF
TRBV5-6	TRBJ1-5	CASSLWQANNQPQHF
TRBV27	TRBJ2-1	CASSYGGGADNEQFF
TRBV15	TRBJ2-2	CATSRDPLVLNTGELFF
TRBV3-1	TRBJ2-5	CASSYDVTSGDETQYF
TRBV20-1	TRBJ1-2	CSASEGIHYGYTF
TRBV29-1	TRBJ1-1	CSVGTGGGTEAFF
TRBV18	TRBJ1-1	CASSPRQMNTEAFF
TRBV6-5	TRBJ2-7	CASSYSREAYEQYF
TRBV28	TRBJ2-6	CASSRRGGSFGLF
TRBV29-1	TRBJ2-7	CSVAPTGEAYEQYF
TRBV7-2	TRBJ1-5	CASRFPGSNQPQHF
TRBV20-1	TRBJ2-1	CSARLYNEQFF
TRBV7-9	TRBJ1-1	CASSLTGSLRTEAFF
TRBV20-1	TRBJ1-1	CSAKTGEYTEAFF
TRBV29-1	TRBJ1-2	CSVDDTHGTGYGYTF
TRBV28	TRBJ2-3	CASTLRQGDGTDTQYF
TRBV29-1	TRBJ2-3	CSVVPAGTDTQYF
TRBV12-3/TRBV12-4	TRBJ2-7	CASSPYRGKSYEQYF
TRBV20-1	TRBJ1-2	CSAKFGVVYGYTF
TRBV5-6	TRBJ2-6	CASSLLDGSGANVLTF
TRBV20-1	TRBJ2-5	CSAPRQGQETQYF
TRBV3-1	TRBJ2-2	CTSCPVGLAGEDTGELFF
TRBV5-3	TRBJ1-4	CAMSFAQGYNEKLFF
TRBV7-2	TRBJ2-1	CASSFAGAYNEQFF
TRBV15	TRBJ2-3	CATSWRGSSTDTQYF
TRBV5-1	TRBJ2-2	CASSLGSGELFF
TRBV24-1	TRBJ2-1	CATSDFQAYSYNEQFF
TRBV12-3/TRBV12-4	TRBJ1-2	CASSFRGTGHF